Listed below are T cell receptor beta chains from one sample, sequenced in a study of blood T cell repertoires in COVID-19. Only in-frame clones appear in the TCRdb table, and some are missing; sequencing was by immunoSEQ multiplex PCR. The table records under 70,000 clones, around nine tenths of them present only once. Sequenced input: PBMCs or T cells enriched from blood (not recorded which). The source is a middle-aged woman who had recovered from COVID-19. Both conserved end residues are part of each CDR3. Rows give clone size only sometimes, using once, few, many, or a class for an expanded clone.

NA	TRBV11-2	TRBJ2-3	CASILNRVQYF
once	TRBV19	TRBJ1-2	CASTQDRVGYGYTF
NA	TRBV5-5	TRBJ1-2	CASSFEVYGYTF
NA	TRBV12-5	TRBJ2-5	CASGFSTAPQETQYF
NA	TRBV5-6	TRBJ2-2	CASSLGWQNTGELFF
NA	TRBV29-1	TRBJ1-1	CSVQGNAEAFF
NA	TRBV27	TRBJ1-4	CASSRRDRNEKLFF
NA	TRBV9	TRBJ2-2	CASSASNTGELFF
NA	TRBV5-4	TRBJ2-1	CASSLGSGTPYNEQFF
NA	TRBV5-4	TRBJ2-3	CASSLGLAGTDTQYF
few	TRBV19	TRBJ2-3	CASTNRDTQYF
NA	TRBV3-1/TRBV3-2	TRBJ1-2	CASSGPGQGRGYYGYTF
NA	TRBV4-1	TRBJ2-2	CASSTYRGTNTGELFF
NA	TRBV29-1	TRBJ1-1	CSVRGGETEAFF
NA	TRBV19	TRBJ2-2	CASMGQVGGTGELFF
NA	TRBV27	TRBJ2-7	CASSSAGGKHEQYF
NA	TRBV6-1	TRBJ2-5	CASSEQGALPSKETQYF
NA	TRBV5-1	TRBJ2-7	CASSSDRQGGPYEQYF
NA	TRBV27	TRBJ2-7	CASRGQSYEQYF
NA	TRBV29-1	TRBJ1-2	CSVAAGTGGSGDYTF
NA	TRBV5-1	TRBJ2-5	CASSLGPGAYQETQYF
NA	TRBV6-5	TRBJ2-7	CASNRRQGKEQYF
NA	TRBV10-1	TRBJ1-5	CASSDGRSGGQPQHF
NA	TRBV7-9	TRBJ1-6	CASSLRQGDDSPLHF
NA	TRBV27	TRBJ1-6	CASSLGQGGGSPLHF
NA	TRBV6-4	TRBJ2-3	CASSDSASGSTDTQYF
NA	TRBV2	TRBJ1-4	CAGKTGRQEKLFF
NA	TRBV11-3	TRBJ1-1	CASSLGPGRGHTEAFF
NA	TRBV5-1	TRBJ2-3	CASSGGASIGEYTQYF
once	TRBV19	TRBJ1-2	CASAQVGVGYGGYTF
NA	TRBV4-1	TRBJ1-4	CASSQHLEKLFF
NA	TRBV4-1	TRBJ1-1	CASSQEESYTEAFF
NA	TRBV5-1	TRBJ2-2	CASSLLRGGTGELFF